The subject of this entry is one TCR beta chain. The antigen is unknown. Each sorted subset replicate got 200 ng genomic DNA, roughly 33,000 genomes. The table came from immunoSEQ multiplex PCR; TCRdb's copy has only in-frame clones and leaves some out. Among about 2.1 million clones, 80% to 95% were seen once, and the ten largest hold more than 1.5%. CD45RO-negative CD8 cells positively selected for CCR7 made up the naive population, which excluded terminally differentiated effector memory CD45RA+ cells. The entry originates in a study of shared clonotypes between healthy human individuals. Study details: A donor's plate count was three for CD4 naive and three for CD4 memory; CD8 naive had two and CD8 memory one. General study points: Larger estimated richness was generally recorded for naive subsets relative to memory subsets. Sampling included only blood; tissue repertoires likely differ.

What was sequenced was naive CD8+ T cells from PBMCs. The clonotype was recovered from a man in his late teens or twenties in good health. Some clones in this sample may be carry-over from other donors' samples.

The CDR3 bases are TGCGCCAGCAGGATAGAGTTGAATACGCAGTATTTT. It translates to CASRIELNTQYF. The genes are TRBV5-1 and TRBJ2-3; no firm D call. This CDR3 comprises 12 residues. The ends were cut back, 5 bases at V and 7 bases at J, with 11 bases in the middle. CDR1 and CDR2 (germline): SGHRS, YFSETQ.